Listed here are 9 T cell receptor beta chains from one sample, sequenced in a study of T cell repertoires in cytomegalovirus infection. TCRdb ran MiXCR on the reads and lists one entry per CDR3 protein. This table holds about 890,000 distinct CDR3 sequences, approximately 33% found once. No antigen is known for these receptors. This specimen was cultured CD8+ T cells from PBMCs, taken from culture after CMV antigen stimulation. The receptors originated from a human donor in good health (CMV status not recorded). Some clones in this sample may be carry-over from other donors' samples.

This clonotype was detected only a few times. The genes are TRBV12-3 or TRBV12-4 and TRBJ2-3; D not resolved. This CDR3 has 15 residues. V lost 3 bases and J lost 0, with 10 bases in between. The CDR3 is CASSFLGISTDTQYF. The CDR3 bases are TGTGCCAGCAGTTTTTTAGGGATCAGCACAGATACGCAGTATTTT.

This clonotype was observed a handful of times. The chain joins TRBV27 to TRBJ1-1, with D maybe TRBD1 (6 bases). The CDR3 has 17 amino acids. V lost 2 bases, J lost 1 base, and 17 bases lay in between. The germline V gene encodes CDR1 MNHEY and CDR2 SMNVEV (reference sequence). The chain's CDR3 is CASSLVPGARRNTEAFF. The CDR3 bases are TGTGCCAGCAGTTTAGTGCCGGGGGCGCGGAGGAACACTGAAGCTTTCTTT.

This sequence joins TRBV4-1 and TRBJ1-1; 11 bases match TRBD1. Germline loops: CDR1 MGHRA, CDR2 YSYEKL. This CDR3 region has 15 residues. V shed 4 bases, J shed 3 bases, and the junction held 4 bases outside the gene matches. The chain's CDR3 is CASSLRGQGDTEAFF. The CDR3 coding sequence is TGCGCCAGCAGCCTAAGGGGACAGGGGGACACTGAAGCTTTCTTT.

This chain links TRBV27 with TRBJ2-2; 15 nucleotides line up with TRBD2. The germline CDR1 and CDR2 sequences are MNHEY and SMNVEV (reference sequence). The CDR3 extends over 20 amino acids. The V segment lost 4 bases and the J segment 1 base; nucleotides outside the gene matches: 10. Written as DNA, the CDR3 is TGTGCCAGCAGTTCGATAAGGGGACTAGCGGGGGGTCTGAACACCGGGGAGCTGTTTTTT. Its translation is CASSSIRGLAGGLNTGELFF.

Here the CDR3 DNA reads TGTGCCAGCAGCTCCGGACCGTTTAGCAATCAGCCCCAGCATTTT. Its protein is CASSSGPFSNQPQHF. The chain recombines TRBV7-9 with TRBJ1-5; D call uncertain. This CDR3 is built from 15 residues. Germline V gene lookup returns CDR1 SEHNR and CDR2 FQNEAQ (reference sequence). With 4 bases removed from V and 0 bases from J, the gap between germline ends came to 10 bases.

There are a few counts of this clonotype. The CDR3 DNA is TGTGCCAGCAGTTACTTAAGGACTGAAGCTTTCTTT. It specifies CASSYLRTEAFF. The J gene is TRBJ1-1, the V gene TRBV6-6; D is undetermined. The germline V and J ends were trimmed by 1 base and 5 bases, with 5 bases remaining between them. CDR3 length equals 12 residues. Germline V CDR1 and CDR2: MNHNY, SVGAGI (reference sequence).

The chain combines TRBV12-3 or TRBV12-4 with TRBJ1-2; perhaps TRBD1 as D (5 bases). There are 15 residues in the CDR3. With 5 bases removed from V and 0 bases from J, the gap between germline ends came to 13 bases. CDR3 in DNA: TGTGCCAGCAGTCCACAGGCACACGCTAACTATGGCTACACCTTC. It specifies CASSPQAHANYGYTF.

This clonotype was counted between two and nine times. The chain combines TRBV6-1 with TRBJ1-1; D is unclear. With 5 bases removed from V and 0 bases from J, the gap between germline ends came to 13 bases. The CDR3 is 15 residues long. Germline assignment: CDR1 MNHNS and CDR2 SASEGT. The CDR3 spells CASSTHDDMNTEAFF. DNA for the CDR3: TGTGCCAGCAGTACCCATGACGACATGAACACTGAAGCTTTCTTT.

This clonotype has a handful of counts. The chain recombines TRBV7-9 with TRBJ2-1, with TRBD2 matching 8 bases. After removal of 5 bases from V and 8 bases from J, the junction contained 11 bases not matched to a gene. Per germline, CDR1 SEHNR and CDR2 FQNEAQ (reference sequence). The CDR3 covers 15 residues. The CDR3 DNA is TGTGCCAGCAGCCCCGGACTAGCTGGGGACGATGAGCAGTTCTTC. Residues: CASSPGLAGDDEQFF.